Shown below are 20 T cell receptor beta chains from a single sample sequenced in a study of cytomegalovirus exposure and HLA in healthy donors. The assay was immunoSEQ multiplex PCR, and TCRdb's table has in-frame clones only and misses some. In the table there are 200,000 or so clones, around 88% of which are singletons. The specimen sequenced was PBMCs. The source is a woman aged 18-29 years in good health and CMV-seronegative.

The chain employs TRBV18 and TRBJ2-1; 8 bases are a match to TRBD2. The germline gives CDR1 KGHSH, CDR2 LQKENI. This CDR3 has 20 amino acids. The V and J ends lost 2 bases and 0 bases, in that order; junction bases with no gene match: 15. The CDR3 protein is CASSPGLAGPGRGSYNEQFF. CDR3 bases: TGTGCCAGCTCACCAGGGCTAGCGGGCCCCGGACGGGGCTCCTACAATGAGCAGTTCTTC. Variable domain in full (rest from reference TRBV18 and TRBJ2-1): NAGVMQNPRHLVRRRGQEARLRCSPMKGHSHVYWYRQLPEEGLKFMVYLQKENIIDESGMPKERFSAEFPKEGPSILRIQQVVRGDSAAYFCASSPGLAGPGRGSYNEQFFGPGTRLTVL.

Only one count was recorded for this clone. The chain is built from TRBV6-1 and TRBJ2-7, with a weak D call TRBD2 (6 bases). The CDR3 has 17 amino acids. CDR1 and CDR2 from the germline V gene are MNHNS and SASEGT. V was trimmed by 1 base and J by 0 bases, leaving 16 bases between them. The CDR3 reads CASSEGRASGSSYEQYF. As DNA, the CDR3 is TGTGCCAGCAGTGAAGGGAGGGCTTCTGGAAGCTCCTACGAGCAGTACTTC.

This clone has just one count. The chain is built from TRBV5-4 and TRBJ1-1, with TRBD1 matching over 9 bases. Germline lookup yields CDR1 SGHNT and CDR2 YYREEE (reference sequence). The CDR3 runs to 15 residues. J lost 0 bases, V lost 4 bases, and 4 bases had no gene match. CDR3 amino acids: CASSPGQGMNTEAFF. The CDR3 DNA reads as TGTGCCAGCAGCCCGGGACAGGGAATGAACACTGAAGCTTTCTTT.

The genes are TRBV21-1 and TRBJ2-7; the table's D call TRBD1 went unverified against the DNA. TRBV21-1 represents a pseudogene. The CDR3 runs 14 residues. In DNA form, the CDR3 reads TGTGCCGATGGACCAGGGACAAAAACCTACGAGCAGTACTTC. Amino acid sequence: CADGPGTKTYEQYF.

The CDR3 DNA is TGTGCCAGCAGTTTGTGGACTAGCGGAGGTAGCACAGATACGCAGTATTTT. It translates to CASSLWTSGGSTDTQYF. The chain combines TRBV28 with TRBJ2-3; 10 bases agree with TRBD2. J lost 0 bases, V lost 3 bases, and 6 bases had no gene match. This CDR3 is 17 amino acids long. Germline CDR1 reads MDHEN; CDR2 reads SYDVKM.

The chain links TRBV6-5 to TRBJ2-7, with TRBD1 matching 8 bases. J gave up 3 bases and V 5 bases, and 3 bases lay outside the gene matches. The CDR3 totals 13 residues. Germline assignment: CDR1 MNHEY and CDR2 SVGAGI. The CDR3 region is CASSQGQVYEQYF. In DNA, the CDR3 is TGTGCCAGCAGTCAGGGACAGGTCTACGAGCAGTACTTC.

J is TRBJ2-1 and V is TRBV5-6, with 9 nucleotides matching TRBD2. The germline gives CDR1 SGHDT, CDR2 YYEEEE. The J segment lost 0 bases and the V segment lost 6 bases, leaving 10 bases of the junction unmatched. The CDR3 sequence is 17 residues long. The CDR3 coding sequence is TGTGCCAGCATTATGGGACTAGCCAGACTCTCCTACAATGAGCAGTTCTTC. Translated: CASIMGLARLSYNEQFF.

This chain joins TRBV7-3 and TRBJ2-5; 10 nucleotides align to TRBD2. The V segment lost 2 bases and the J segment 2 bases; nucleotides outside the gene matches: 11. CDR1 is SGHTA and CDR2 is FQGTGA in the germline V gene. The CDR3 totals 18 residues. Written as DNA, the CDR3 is TGTGCCAGCAGCTTAGTCGTTTTAGCGGGAGGTAAACAAGAGACCCAGTACTTC. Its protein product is CASSLVVLAGGKQETQYF.

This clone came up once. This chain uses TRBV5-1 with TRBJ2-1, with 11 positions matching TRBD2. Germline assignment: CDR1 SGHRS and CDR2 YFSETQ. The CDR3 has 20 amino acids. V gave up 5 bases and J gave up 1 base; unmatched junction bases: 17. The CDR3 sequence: CASRRWEGLAGGISYNEQFF. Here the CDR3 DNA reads TGCGCCAGCAGGCGCTGGGAAGGACTAGCGGGTGGTATTTCCTACAATGAGCAGTTCTTC. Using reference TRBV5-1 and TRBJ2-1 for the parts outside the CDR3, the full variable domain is KAGVTQTPRYLIKTRGQQVTLSCSPISGHRSVSWYQQTPGQGLQFLFEYFSETQRNKGNFPGRFSGRQFSNSRSEMNVSTLELGDSALYLCASRRWEGLAGGISYNEQFFGPGTRLTVL.

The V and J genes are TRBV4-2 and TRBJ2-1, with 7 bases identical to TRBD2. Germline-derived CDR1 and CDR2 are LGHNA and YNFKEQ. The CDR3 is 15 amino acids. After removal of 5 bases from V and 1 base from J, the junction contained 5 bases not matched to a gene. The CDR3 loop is CASSVSGESYNEQFF. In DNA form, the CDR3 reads TGTGCCAGCAGCGTAAGCGGGGAGTCCTACAATGAGCAGTTCTTC.

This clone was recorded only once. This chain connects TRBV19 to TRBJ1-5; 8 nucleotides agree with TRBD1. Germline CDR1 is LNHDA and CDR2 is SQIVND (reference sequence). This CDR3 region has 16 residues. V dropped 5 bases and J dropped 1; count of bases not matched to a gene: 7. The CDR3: CASSDTGGWSNQPQHF. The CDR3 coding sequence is TGTGCCAGTAGTGATACAGGGGGATGGAGCAATCAGCCCCAGCATTTT.

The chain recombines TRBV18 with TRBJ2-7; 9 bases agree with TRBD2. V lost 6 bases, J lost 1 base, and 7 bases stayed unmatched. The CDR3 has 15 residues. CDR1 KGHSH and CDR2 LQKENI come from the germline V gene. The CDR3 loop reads CASSPTSGHSYEQYF. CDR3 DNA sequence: TGTGCCAGCTCGCCCACTAGCGGGCATTCCTACGAGCAGTACTTC.

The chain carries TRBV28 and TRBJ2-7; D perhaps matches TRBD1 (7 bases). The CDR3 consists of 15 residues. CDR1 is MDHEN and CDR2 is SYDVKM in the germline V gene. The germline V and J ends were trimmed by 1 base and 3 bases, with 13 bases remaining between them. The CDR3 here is CASSLSAGGNYEQYF. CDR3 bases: TGTGCCAGCAGTTTATCCGCAGGGGGGAACTACGAGCAGTACTTC.

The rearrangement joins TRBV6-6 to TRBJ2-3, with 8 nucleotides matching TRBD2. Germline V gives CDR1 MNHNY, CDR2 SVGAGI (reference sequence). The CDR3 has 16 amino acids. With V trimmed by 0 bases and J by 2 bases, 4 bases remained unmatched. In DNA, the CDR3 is TGTGCCAGCAGTTACTCTAGCGGGGCCCCCACAGATACGCAGTATTTT. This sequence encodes CASSYSSGAPTDTQYF.

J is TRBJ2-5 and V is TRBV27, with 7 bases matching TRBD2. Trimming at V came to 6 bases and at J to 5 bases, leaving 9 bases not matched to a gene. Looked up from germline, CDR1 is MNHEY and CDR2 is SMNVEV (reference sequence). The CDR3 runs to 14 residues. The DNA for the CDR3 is TGTGCCAGCAGCGAGACTAGCTATTCGGAGACCCAGTACTTC. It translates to CASSETSYSETQYF.

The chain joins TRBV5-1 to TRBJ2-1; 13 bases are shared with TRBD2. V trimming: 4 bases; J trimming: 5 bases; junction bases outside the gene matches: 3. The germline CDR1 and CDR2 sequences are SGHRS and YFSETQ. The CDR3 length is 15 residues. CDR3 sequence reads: CASSPGLAGNNEQFF. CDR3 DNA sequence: TGCGCCAGCAGCCCGGGACTAGCGGGGAACAATGAGCAGTTCTTC.

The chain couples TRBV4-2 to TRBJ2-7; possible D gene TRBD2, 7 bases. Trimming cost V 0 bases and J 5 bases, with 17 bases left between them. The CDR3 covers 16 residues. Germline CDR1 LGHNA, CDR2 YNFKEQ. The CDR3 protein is CASSQESRGRVDEQYF. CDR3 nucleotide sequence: TGTGCCAGCAGCCAAGAATCAAGGGGGAGGGTAGACGAGCAGTACTTC.

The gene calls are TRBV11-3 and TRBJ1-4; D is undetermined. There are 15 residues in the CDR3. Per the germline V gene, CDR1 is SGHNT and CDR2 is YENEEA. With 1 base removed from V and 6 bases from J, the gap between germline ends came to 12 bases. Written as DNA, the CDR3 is TGTGCCAGCAGCTTAGCAGGCGTCAAGGATGAAAAACTGTTTTTT. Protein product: CASSLAGVKDEKLFF.

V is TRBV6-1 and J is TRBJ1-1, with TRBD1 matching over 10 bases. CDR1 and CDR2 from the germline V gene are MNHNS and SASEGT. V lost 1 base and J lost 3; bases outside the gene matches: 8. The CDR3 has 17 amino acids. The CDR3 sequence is CASSEGQPGQGDTEAFF. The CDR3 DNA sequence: TGTGCCAGCAGTGAAGGCCAGCCTGGACAGGGGGACACTGAAGCTTTCTTT.

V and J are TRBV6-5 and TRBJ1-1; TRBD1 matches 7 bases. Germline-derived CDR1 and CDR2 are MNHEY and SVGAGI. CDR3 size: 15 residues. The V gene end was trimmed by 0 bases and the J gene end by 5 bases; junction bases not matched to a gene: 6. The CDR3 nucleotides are TGTGCCAGCAGTTACTCGAGAGGGGGCGGGACTGAAGCTTTCTTT. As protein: CASSYSRGGGTEAFF.